The sequence of this T cell receptor (beta chain) was determined in a study of blood T cell repertoires in COVID-19. Study information: COVID-19 samples from acute and convalescent phases originated in the United States, Italy and Spain. From T cells, B-cell-depleted T cells, or PBMCs came the material, which was cDNA or gDNA.

In the authors' methods: By means of reference gene primer amplification, nucleated cell counts were estimated. TCRdb's table, derived via immunoSEQ multiplex PCR, lists solely in-frame clones and lacks some. V and J calls and clone size are those listed in that table; D and trimming were worked out from the DNA. The data hold 45,000 to 55,000 clones, with roughly 84% observed a single time. CDR3 length equals 11 residues. Germline CDR1 and CDR2: SNHLY and FYNNEI. Trimming shortened V by 11 bases and J by 2 bases, and 10 bases separated the two germline ends. The sequence came from a man aged 45-65 years with acute or convalescent COVID-19. Input material: peripheral blood. This rearrangement joins TRBV2 to TRBJ2-7; weak D call: TRBD1 (6 bases). The CDR3 sequence is CAQRTAYEQYF. The CDR3 bases are TGTGCCCAGAGGACAGCCTACGAGCAGTACTTC.